A selection of T cell receptor beta chains follows, all from one sample in a study of preoperative IRX-2 immunotherapy in early breast cancer. Method: immunoSEQ multiplex PCR; TCRdb's copy keeps in-frame clones and lacks some. Found here are 20,000 to 30,000 clones, roughly nine tenths of them singletons; the top ten hold roughly 9%. Sequenced here: tumor tissue, sampled after IRX-2 immunotherapy. The source of these receptors is a human donor with breast cancer. Each CDR3 is given with its conserved first and last residue. The order of the fields is CDR3 DNA, CDR3 protein, D gene, clone size, V gene, J gene. D genes are given only for firm matches. Expanded clones get a size class; other rows say once, few or many, or leave the size out.

DNA: TGTGCCAGCAGCTTAGTCTCCGGGACAGGGTTGGCCGGGGAGCTGTTTTTT
CDR3: CASSLVSGTGLAGELFF
D: TRBD1
size: NA
V: TRBV11-3
J: TRBJ2-2

DNA: TGTGCCTGGAGTGGACTGGGTGACTACACCTTC
CDR3: CAWSGLGDYTF
D: NA
size: NA
V: TRBV30
J: TRBJ1-2

DNA: TGTGCCACCGCCTTGACTAGCGGGGAAGAGACCCAGTACTTC
CDR3: CATALTSGEETQYF
D: TRBD2
size: NA
V: TRBV7-4
J: TRBJ2-5

DNA: TGTGCCAGCAGCGGACCCAGGGATGAGGAAGCTTTCTTT
CDR3: CASSGPRDEEAFF
D: NA
size: few
V: TRBV9
J: TRBJ1-1

DNA: TGTGCCAGTAGTATGCTAGAGGGGGTTGCCCGGGAGCTGTTTTTT
CDR3: CASSMLEGVARELFF
D: NA
size: NA
V: TRBV19
J: TRBJ2-2

DNA: TGTGCCAGCAGCGGAAGCGCCGGGACAGGGATCAGAGAGCAGTACTTC
CDR3: CASSGSAGTGIREQYF
D: TRBD1
size: NA
V: TRBV9
J: TRBJ2-7

DNA: TGCGCCAGCGGAATTGGGATAACCTACAATGAGCAGTTCTTC
CDR3: CASGIGITYNEQFF
D: NA
size: NA
V: TRBV10-2
J: TRBJ2-1

DNA: TGCGCCAGCAGCCGGGTCACGTCGGGCGAGCAGTACTTC
CDR3: CASSRVTSGEQYF
D: NA
size: NA
V: TRBV10-1
J: TRBJ2-7

DNA: TGTGCCAGCTCACCGTCTTTGTCGAGACAGGGGGCTCTCGAGCAGTACTTC
CDR3: CASSPSLSRQGALEQYF
D: TRBD1
size: NA
V: TRBV18
J: TRBJ2-7

DNA: TGTGCCAGCAGTGTGCCCCCCCGGGACAGGGGCTACGAGCAGTACTTC
CDR3: CASSVPPRDRGYEQYF
D: TRBD1
size: NA
V: TRBV25-1
J: TRBJ2-7

DNA: TGCGCCAGCAGCTTTAACTTCAATGAGCAGTTCTTC
CDR3: CASSFNFNEQFF
D: NA
size: NA
V: TRBV5-1
J: TRBJ2-1

DNA: TGTGCCAGCAGCGTAGACGTAATGAGGGGAAACACTGAAGCTTTCTTT
CDR3: CASSVDVMRGNTEAFF
D: NA
size: NA
V: TRBV9
J: TRBJ1-1

DNA: TGTGCCAGCAGCGTAGATCCGGGTAGCACAGATACGCAGTATTTT
CDR3: CASSVDPGSTDTQYF
D: NA
size: NA
V: TRBV9
J: TRBJ2-3

DNA: TGTGCCAGCAACCCTCCGGGACTACCTAACAATGAGCAGTTCTTC
CDR3: CASNPPGLPNNEQFF
D: TRBD2
size: NA
V: TRBV5-6
J: TRBJ2-1

DNA: TGTGCCAGCAACAGGGAGTATCAGCCCCAGCATTTT
CDR3: CASNREYQPQHF
D: NA
size: NA
V: TRBV2
J: TRBJ1-5

DNA: TGTGCCAGCAGCGTACCCAGGGAGGGCGGGGAGCTGTTTTTT
CDR3: CASSVPREGGELFF
D: TRBD2
size: NA
V: TRBV9
J: TRBJ2-2

DNA: TGCAGTGTCAGCTCCCCCGAGACCCAGTACTTC
CDR3: CSVSSPETQYF
D: NA
size: NA
V: TRBV20-1
J: TRBJ2-5

DNA: TGTGCCAGCAGTGAAGCGCTGGGTCTCTCTGGAAACACCATATATTTT
CDR3: CASSEALGLSGNTIYF
D: NA
size: NA
V: TRBV6-1
J: TRBJ1-3

DNA: TGCGCCAGCAGCTTTAACGGGTTTCAAGAGACCCAGTACTTC
CDR3: CASSFNGFQETQYF
D: NA
size: NA
V: TRBV5-1
J: TRBJ2-5

DNA: TGTGCCATCAGGGTGGGGTCGAACACTGAAGCTTTCTTT
CDR3: CAIRVGSNTEAFF
D: NA
size: NA
V: TRBV10-3
J: TRBJ1-1

DNA: TGTGCCAGCAGCTTTGTGACCTCGGTTGGCTACACCTTC
CDR3: CASSFVTSVGYTF
D: NA
size: NA
V: TRBV7-9
J: TRBJ1-2

DNA: TGTGCCAGCAGTGGGATGGGTAGGAAGCAGTACTTC
CDR3: CASSGMGRKQYF
D: NA
size: NA
V: TRBV5-4
J: TRBJ2-7

DNA: TGTGCCAGCTCACCAAACCTAGGGACAGGGTTTCCCTACGAGCAGTACTTC
CDR3: CASSPNLGTGFPYEQYF
D: TRBD1
size: NA
V: TRBV18
J: TRBJ2-7

DNA: TGTGCCAGCAGGGGACAGCTAGGGACCGGGGAGCTGTTTTTT
CDR3: CASRGQLGTGELFF
D: TRBD1
size: NA
V: TRBV7-2
J: TRBJ2-2

DNA: TGCGCCAGCAGCCATTACCGGGACAGTTCCTACGAGCAGTACTTC
CDR3: CASSHYRDSSYEQYF
D: TRBD1
size: NA
V: TRBV4-3
J: TRBJ2-7

DNA: TGCGCCAGCAGCTCCGGGACCCTAATCACAGATACGCAGTATTTT
CDR3: CASSSGTLITDTQYF
D: NA
size: NA
V: TRBV5-1
J: TRBJ2-3

DNA: TGTGCCAGCTCACCATCGGCCGGGAACTATGGCTACACCTTC
CDR3: CASSPSAGNYGYTF
D: NA
size: NA
V: TRBV18
J: TRBJ1-2

DNA: TGTGCCAGCAGCCCTATCGACAGCGCTAACTATGGCTACACCTTC
CDR3: CASSPIDSANYGYTF
D: NA
size: NA
V: TRBV5-5
J: TRBJ1-2

DNA: TGTGCCAGCAGCCTTAGGGCCCTAGCGGGAGGGAGTTACAATGAGCAGTTCTTC
CDR3: CASSLRALAGGSYNEQFF
D: TRBD2
size: NA
V: TRBV11-1
J: TRBJ2-1

DNA: TGTGCCAGCAGCTTGAAGGGCCTTTATGAAAAACTGTTTTTT
CDR3: CASSLKGLYEKLFF
D: NA
size: few
V: TRBV5-6
J: TRBJ1-4

DNA: TGTGCCAGCCAGGGGGTAGTGAACACTGAAGCTTTCTTT
CDR3: CASQGVVNTEAFF
D: TRBD1
size: NA
V: TRBV6-1
J: TRBJ1-1

DNA: TGTGCCAGCAGTTACCGGGCTGCCGGCAGGGGGCTTGAAGCTTTCTTT
CDR3: CASSYRAAGRGLEAFF
D: TRBD1
size: NA
V: TRBV6-5
J: TRBJ1-1

DNA: TGTGCCAGTAGTATGCCAGCCTCTGGAAACACCATATATTTT
CDR3: CASSMPASGNTIYF
D: NA
size: few
V: TRBV19
J: TRBJ1-3

DNA: TGTGCCACCAGCAGAGATCTGGACTCCGAGCAGTACTTC
CDR3: CATSRDLDSEQYF
D: NA
size: NA
V: TRBV15
J: TRBJ2-7

DNA: TGTGCCAGCAGCCACACCCCCCTTACCACCGCAAGGGACACCCTCGGGGACGGGGAGCTGTTTTTT
CDR3: CASSHTPLTTARDTLGDGELFF
D: NA
size: NA
V: TRBV7-7
J: TRBJ2-2

DNA: TGTGCCAGCAGTTCGGGACTAGCGGGGGCCCAGTACTTC
CDR3: CASSSGLAGAQYF
D: TRBD2
size: NA
V: TRBV6-5
J: TRBJ2-5

DNA: TGTGCCAGCAGCCAAGTGCAGGGGGCTTTAGGTGAGCAGTTCTTC
CDR3: CASSQVQGALGEQFF
D: TRBD1
size: NA
V: TRBV14
J: TRBJ2-1

DNA: TGTGCCAGCAGTTTAGGCTTGACTAGCGGTACGAGCTCCTACGAGCAGTACTTC
CDR3: CASSLGLTSGTSSYEQYF
D: TRBD2
size: NA
V: TRBV28
J: TRBJ2-7

DNA: TGTGCCAGCTCACTAGGACTAGCGGTAAGAAGCTCCTACAATGAGCAGTTCTTC
CDR3: CASSLGLAVRSSYNEQFF
D: TRBD2
size: NA
V: TRBV18
J: TRBJ2-1

DNA: TGTGCCAGCTCACAACCGGGACAGGGCCTTGGCTACACCTTC
CDR3: CASSQPGQGLGYTF
D: TRBD1
size: NA
V: TRBV18
J: TRBJ1-2

DNA: TGTGCCAGCAGCCTCGCGGGGGGACCCTACGAGCAGTACTTC
CDR3: CASSLAGGPYEQYF
D: TRBD2
size: hyperexpanded
V: TRBV13
J: TRBJ2-7

DNA: TGTGCCAGCGGGGTCTTCGGCGATACGCAGTATTTT
CDR3: CASGVFGDTQYF
D: NA
size: few
V: TRBV2
J: TRBJ2-3

DNA: TGTGCCAGCAGCGTAGCTGAGACCCGAAATTCACCCCTCCACTTT
CDR3: CASSVAETRNSPLHF
D: NA
size: once
V: TRBV9
J: TRBJ1-6

DNA: TGTGCCAGCAGCTTGGCCGAAGACCTCTCTGGGGCCAACGTCCTGACTTTC
CDR3: CASSLAEDLSGANVLTF
D: NA
size: NA
V: TRBV5-6
J: TRBJ2-6

DNA: TGTGCCAGCAGCTTGGGGCAGGGGGCTCAATACGAGCAGTACTTC
CDR3: CASSLGQGAQYEQYF
D: TRBD1
size: NA
V: TRBV5-4
J: TRBJ2-7

DNA: TGTGCCAGCAGCTTACAAGGACAGGGGGATAATTCACCCCTCCACTTT
CDR3: CASSLQGQGDNSPLHF
D: TRBD1
size: NA
V: TRBV7-8
J: TRBJ1-6

DNA: TGTGCCAGCAGCTTTCAACGGAATAATGAAAAACTGTTTTTT
CDR3: CASSFQRNNEKLFF
D: NA
size: NA
V: TRBV7-8
J: TRBJ1-4

DNA: TGTGCCAGCAGCTTTTCGGGACCCTACGAGCAGTACTTC
CDR3: CASSFSGPYEQYF
D: NA
size: NA
V: TRBV11-2
J: TRBJ2-7

DNA: TGTGCCAGCAGCTTGGAGACTAGCGGTAAGAGGTCCGATACGCAGTATTTT
CDR3: CASSLETSGKRSDTQYF
D: TRBD2
size: NA
V: TRBV5-5
J: TRBJ2-3

DNA: TGTGCCAGCAGTTTAAGGACAGGGGAACCAGATACGCAGTATTTT
CDR3: CASSLRTGEPDTQYF
D: TRBD1
size: NA
V: TRBV27
J: TRBJ2-3

DNA: TGTGCCAGCAGCCCCCGGGACAGGGTAAGAGGCAATCAGCCCCAGCATTTT
CDR3: CASSPRDRVRGNQPQHF
D: NA
size: NA
V: TRBV21-1
J: TRBJ1-5